This TCR beta chain was identified during a study of cytomegalovirus exposure and HLA in healthy donors. This clone was seen more than once but under ten times. Its antigen remains unidentified. V shed 9 bases and J shed 5 bases, with 21 bases lying between them. Germline-derived CDR1 and CDR2 are SGDLS and YYNGEE. The CDR3 is 15 amino acids. Study results and caveats: Per a prior analysis, the majority of TCR beta V segments were productive roughly 90% or roughly 30% of the time.

Both 60 Vbeta primers and 13 Jbeta primers went into the PCR. Some clones are missing from TCRdb's copy, which holds only in-frame ones; the method was immunoSEQ multiplex PCR. This table holds roughly 130,000 clones, roughly 75% found once. V and J are TRBV9 and TRBJ1-5; D possibly corresponds to TRBD1 (6 bases). The sequencing input was PBMCs. The source is a man aged 25-40 years in good health and CMV-seronegative. Here the CDR3 reads CATFCLQGFDQPQHF. The CDR3 bases are TGTGCCACCTTTTGTCTACAGGGATTCGATCAGCCCCAGCATTTT.